This T cell receptor (beta chain) was sequenced during a study of control samples from healthy donors and cancer patients. The CDR3 is 12 residues long. V gave up 6 bases and J gave up 5 bases, with 10 bases separating them. The protocol was immunoSEQ multiplex PCR, while the TCRdb copy is restricted to in-frame clones and leaves out a portion. In the table there are some 110,000 clones, over 75% of which are singletons. The receptor's source is a woman in her fifties or sixties with colorectal cancer. The sample was PBMCs. The chain uses TRBV12-3 or TRBV12-4 and TRBJ1-1; D might be TRBD1 (6 bases). The chain's CDR3 is CASRVGQTEAFF. CDR3 sequence (DNA): TGTGCCAGCAGGGTAGGACAGACTGAAGCTTTCTTT.